One sample yielded the 14 T cell receptor beta chains listed below, sequenced in a study of blood T cell repertoires in COVID-19. Measured with immunoSEQ multiplex PCR; TCRdb has only the in-frame clones, and not every one. The table has hundreds of thousands of clones, 80% to 90% seen once. Sequenced material: PBMCs or T cells enriched from blood (not recorded which). All receptors come from a woman between 40 and 55 years old with acute COVID-19.

The chain couples TRBV3-1 (or the pseudogene TRBV3-2) to TRBJ1-5; 10 bases agree with TRBD1. There are 14 residues in the CDR3. The germline V gene encodes CDR1 LGHDT and CDR2 YNNKEL (reference sequence). The V and J ends lost 5 bases and 6 bases, in that order; junction bases with no gene match: 4. The CDR3 is CASSADRGRQPQHF. The CDR3 region has the DNA TGTGCCAGCAGCGCCGACAGGGGGCGTCAGCCCCAGCATTTT.

V is TRBV12-3 or TRBV12-4 and J is TRBJ2-1; 9 nucleotides align to TRBD2. The J segment lost 13 bases and the V segment lost 6 bases, leaving 10 bases of the junction unmatched. The CDR3 is 13 amino acids. The CDR3 bases are TGTGCCAGCAGCTTGGTGACTAGCGGTTTACAGTTCTTC. Protein sequence: CASSLVTSGLQFF.

The V call is TRBV10-2, the J call TRBJ2-1; 8 bases map to TRBD1. This CDR3 contains 15 residues. J was trimmed by 5 bases and V by 8 bases; bases with no gene match: 11. CDR1 is WSHSY, CDR2 SAAADI, per germline. The CDR3 DNA sequence: TGCGCCAGCGGGGGCACAGACAGGGGTGACAATGAGCAGTTCTTC. It encodes CASGGTDRGDNEQFF.

The chain employs TRBV9 and TRBJ2-1; D call uncertain. The CDR3 runs 15 residues. V was clipped by 2 bases and J by 3 bases, with 12 bases between them. Germline V CDR1 and CDR2: SGDLS, YYNGEE. As DNA, the CDR3 is TGTGCCAGCAGCGTTCTTGGCGGAAACTACAATGAGCAGTTCTTC. Residues: CASSVLGGNYNEQFF.

V usage is TRBV3-1 (or the pseudogene TRBV3-2) and J usage is TRBJ2-5, with D possibly being TRBD1 (6 bases). Trimming removed 3 bases at V and 4 bases at J, with 12 bases between. Germline V gives CDR1 LGHDT, CDR2 YNNKEL (reference sequence). The CDR3 is 14 amino acids. CDR3 in amino acids: CASSQKSGVETQYF. As DNA, the CDR3 is TGTGCCAGCAGCCAGAAGTCAGGGGTAGAGACCCAGTACTTC.

The J gene is TRBJ1-1, the V gene TRBV7-2, with a tentative D call TRBD1 (6 bases). The CDR3 sequence is 14 residues long. The V gene lost 5 bases and the J gene lost 1 base, with 11 bases spanning the gap. Germline CDR1 reads SGHTA; CDR2 reads FQGNSA. This CDR3 reads CASSVGTTNTEAFF. The CDR3 DNA reads as TGTGCCAGCAGCGTAGGGACAACGAACACTGAAGCTTTCTTT.

The chain links TRBV19 to TRBJ1-2; no clear D. V dropped 5 bases and J dropped 8 bases, with 15 bases sitting between them. Germline V gives CDR1 LNHDA, CDR2 SQIVND (reference sequence). This CDR3 is 13 amino acids long. The CDR3, as DNA: TGTGCCAGTAGTTCGTTGGCGGCTCCCGGCTACACCTTC. Its translation: CASSSLAAPGYTF. The complete variable domain, with remaining parts taken from reference TRBV19 and TRBJ1-2, reads DGGITQSPKYLFRKEGQNVTLSCEQNLNHDAMYWYRQDPGQGLRLIYYSQIVNDFQKGDIAEGYSVSREKKESFPLTVTSAQKNPTAFYLCASSSLAAPGYTFGSGTRLTVV.

This chain uses TRBV7-2 with TRBJ2-1, with 10 bases aligning to TRBD2. This CDR3 is 19 amino acids long. V was pared by 5 bases and J by 4 bases, with 17 bases of the junction left unmatched. From germline, CDR1 is SGHTA and CDR2 FQGNSA. The CDR3 sequence is CASSLSGLATTQNYNEQFF. In DNA, the CDR3 is TGTGCCAGCAGCCTTTCGGGACTAGCGACCACTCAGAATTACAATGAGCAGTTCTTC.

The chain is built from TRBV11-2 and TRBJ2-1, with 9 nucleotides matching TRBD2. The CDR3 has 15 amino acids. V lost 3 bases to trimming and J lost 7 bases; unmatched junction nucleotides: 7. CDR1 SGHAT and CDR2 FQNNGV come from the germline V gene. CDR3 nucleotides: TGTGCCAGCAGCTTTGGTAGCGGGAGTGGGAATGAGCAGTTCTTC. Residues: CASSFGSGSGNEQFF.

The chain links TRBV5-1 to TRBJ2-7; 15 bases fit TRBD2. With V trimmed by 4 bases and J by 7 bases, 12 bases remained unmatched. The CDR3 is 17 amino acids. Per germline, CDR1 SGHRS and CDR2 YFSETQ. For the CDR3, the DNA is TGCGCCAGCAGCGCCCTGGGGACTAGCGGGAGGCTAGTAGAGCAGTACTTC. Its protein is CASSALGTSGRLVEQYF.

The V call is TRBV10-1, the J call TRBJ1-1; unclear D gene. Germline CDR1 and CDR2: WNHNN and SYGVQD (reference sequence). With 3 bases removed from V and 0 bases from J, the gap between germline ends came to 11 bases. The CDR3 extends over 15 amino acids. This chain's CDR3 is CASSDSAAMNTEAFF. The CDR3 DNA is TGCGCCAGCAGTGATTCCGCAGCGATGAACACTGAAGCTTTCTTT.

CDR3 in amino acids: CASTDNYEQYF. CDR3 coding DNA: TGTGCCAGCACAGACAACTACGAGCAGTACTTC. The genes are TRBV6-5 and TRBJ2-7; no definite D call. CDR3 size: 11 residues. Trimming shortened V by 7 bases and J by 3 bases, and 7 bases separated the two germline ends. Germline V gives CDR1 MNHEY, CDR2 SVGAGI.

The CDR3 nucleotides read TGTGCCAGCAGTGAGACGGCACCGGGTGAGCAGTTCTTC. This encodes CASSETAPGEQFF. The gene calls are TRBV6-4 and TRBJ2-1; D is undetermined. The CDR3 covers 13 residues. Trimming pared 3 bases from V and 9 bases from J, leaving 12 bases between. Germline CDR1 and CDR2: MRHNA and SNTAGT.

This chain uses TRBV28 with TRBJ1-6; unclear D gene. The V gene's germline CDR1 is MDHEN and CDR2 SYDVKM. With 4 bases removed from V and 0 bases from J, the gap between germline ends came to 4 bases. The CDR3 is 14 residues long. Written as DNA, the CDR3 is TGTGCCAGCAGTTCCCGCTCCTATAATTCACCCCTCCACTTT. This gives the protein CASSSRSYNSPLHF. Variable domain in full (rest from reference TRBV28 and TRBJ1-6): DVKVTQSSRYLVKRTGEKVFLECVQDMDHENMFWYRQDPGLGLRLIYFSYDVKMKEKGDIPEGYSVSREKKERFSLILESASTNQTSMYLCASSSRSYNSPLHFGNGTRLTVT.